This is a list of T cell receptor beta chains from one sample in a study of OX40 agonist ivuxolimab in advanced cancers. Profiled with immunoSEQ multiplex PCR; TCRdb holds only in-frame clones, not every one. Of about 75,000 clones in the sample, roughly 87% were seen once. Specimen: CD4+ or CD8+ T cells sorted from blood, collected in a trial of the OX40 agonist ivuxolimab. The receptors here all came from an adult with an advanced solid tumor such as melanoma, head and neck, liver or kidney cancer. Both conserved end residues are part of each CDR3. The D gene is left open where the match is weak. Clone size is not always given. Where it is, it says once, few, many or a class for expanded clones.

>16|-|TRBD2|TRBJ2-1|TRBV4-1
CASSQDGSGLAPQQFF
TGCGCCAGCAGCCAAGATGGGTCGGGACTAGCCCCCCAGCAGTTCTTC
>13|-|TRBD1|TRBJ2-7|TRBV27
CASRDRVTYEQYF
TGTGCCAGCAGGGACAGGGTAACCTACGAGCAGTACTTC
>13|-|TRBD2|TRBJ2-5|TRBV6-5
CASSRTREETQYF
TGTGCCAGCAGTCGGACTAGAGAAGAGACCCAGTACTTC
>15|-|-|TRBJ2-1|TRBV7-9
CASSLGAGIGYEQFF
TGTGCCAGCAGCTTAGGGGCGGGGATTGGCTATGAGCAGTTCTTC
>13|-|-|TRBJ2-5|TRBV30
CAWSVLGRETQYF
TGTGCCTGGAGTGTACTCGGGAGAGAGACCCAGTACTTC
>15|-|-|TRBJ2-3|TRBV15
CATSRGDRYTDTQYF
TGTGCCACCAGCAGAGGGGACCGATACACAGATACGCAGTATTTT
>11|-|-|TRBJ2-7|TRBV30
CAWSVRYEQYF
TGTGCCTGGAGTGTACGCTACGAGCAGTACTTC
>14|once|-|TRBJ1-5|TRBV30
CAWSVGRSNQPQHF
TGTGCCTGGAGTGTAGGCAGAAGCAATCAGCCCCAGCATTTT
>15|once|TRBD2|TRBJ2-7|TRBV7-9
CASSSSGLAAYEQYF
TGTGCCAGCAGCTCTAGCGGACTAGCGGCATACGAGCAGTACTTC
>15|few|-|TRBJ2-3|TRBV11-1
CASSKDTYSTDTQYF
TGTGCCAGCAGCAAGGACACTTATAGCACAGATACGCAGTATTTT
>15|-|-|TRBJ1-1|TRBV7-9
CASSLRRGGNTEAFF
TGTGCCAGCAGCCTCCGGAGGGGGGGGAACACTGAAGCTTTCTTT
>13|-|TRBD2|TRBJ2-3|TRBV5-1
CASSGDSTDTQYF
TGCGCCAGTAGCGGGGATTCAACAGATACGCAGTATTTT
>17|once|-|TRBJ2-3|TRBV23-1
CASSRASFRAHTDTQYF
TGCGCCAGCAGTCGAGCCTCTTTTCGGGCACACACAGATACGCAGTATTTT
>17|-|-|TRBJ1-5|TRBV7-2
CASSLVVSKYSNQPQHF
TGTGCCAGCAGCCTAGTTGTCTCGAAGTATAGCAATCAGCCCCAGCATTTT
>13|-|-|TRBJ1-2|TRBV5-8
CASSRDGPYGYTF
TGTGCCAGCAGCCGAGACGGTCCCTATGGCTACACCTTC
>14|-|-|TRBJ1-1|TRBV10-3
CAISGSERNTEAFF
TGTGCCATCAGCGGGTCAGAGAGGAACACTGAAGCTTTCTTT
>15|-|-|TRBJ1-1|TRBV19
CASTFRQSMNTEAFF
TGTGCCAGTACATTCCGACAGAGCATGAACACTGAAGCTTTCTTT